This T cell receptor beta chain stems from a study of blood T cell repertoires in COVID-19. Assay used: immunoSEQ multiplex PCR; TCRdb lists only in-frame clones, some missing. The sample has about 220,000 clones, about four fifths seen once. The source of this sequence is a woman aged 80 or over with acute or convalescent COVID-19. Sequencing input: peripheral blood.

For the CDR3, the DNA is TGTGCCAGCAGTTCTCCAGGGGGCGAGGACTTTAACTATGGCTACACCTTC. Translated, it gives CASSSPGGEDFNYGYTF. The chain recombines TRBV6-2 or TRBV6-3 with TRBJ1-2; 8 bases align to TRBD1. Trimming at V came to 4 bases and at J to 1 base, leaving 11 bases not matched to a gene. The CDR3 contains 17 residues. Germline V gene sequence: CDR1 MNHEY, CDR2 SVGEGT.